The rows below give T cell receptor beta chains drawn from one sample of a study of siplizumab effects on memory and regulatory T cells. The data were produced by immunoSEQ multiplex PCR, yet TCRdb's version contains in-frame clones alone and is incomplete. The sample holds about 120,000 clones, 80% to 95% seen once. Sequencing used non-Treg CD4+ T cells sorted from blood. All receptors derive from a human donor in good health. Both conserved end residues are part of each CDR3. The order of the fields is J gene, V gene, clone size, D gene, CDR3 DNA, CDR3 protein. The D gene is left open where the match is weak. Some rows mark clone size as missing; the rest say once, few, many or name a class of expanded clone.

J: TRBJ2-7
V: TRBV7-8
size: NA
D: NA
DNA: TGTGCCAGCATCAAATCTCGGGGGACTCCCTACGAGCAGTACTTC
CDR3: CASIKSRGTPYEQYF

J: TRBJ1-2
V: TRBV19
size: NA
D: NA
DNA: TGTGCCAGTACCGGTCCGAGATCGGGACAAAACTATGGCTACACCTTC
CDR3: CASTGPRSGQNYGYTF

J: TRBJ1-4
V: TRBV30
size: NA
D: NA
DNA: TGTGCCTGGAGTGTTAGACGGATCACAACTAATGAAAAACTGTTTTTT
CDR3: CAWSVRRITTNEKLFF

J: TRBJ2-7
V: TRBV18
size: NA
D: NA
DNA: TGTGCCAGCTCACCAGGGCAGGGTACGGGCGAGCAGTACTTC
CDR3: CASSPGQGTGEQYF

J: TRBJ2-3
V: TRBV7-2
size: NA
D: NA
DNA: TGTGCCAGCAGGGGATCGGGCACAGATACGCAGTATTTT
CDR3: CASRGSGTDTQYF

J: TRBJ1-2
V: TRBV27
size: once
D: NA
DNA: TGTGCCAGCAGTACCAGCCGGGAGGGGGGGGGCTACACCTTC
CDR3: CASSTSREGGGYTF

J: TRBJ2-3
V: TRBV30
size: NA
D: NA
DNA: TGTGCCTGGAGTGTACCAGATACGCAGTATTTT
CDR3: CAWSVPDTQYF

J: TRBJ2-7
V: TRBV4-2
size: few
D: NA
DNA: TGTGCCAGCAGCTCCGACATTTCCTACGAGCAGTACTTC
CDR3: CASSSDISYEQYF

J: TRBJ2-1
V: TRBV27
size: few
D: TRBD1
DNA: TGTGCCAGCAGTCCGGGACAGGGGATCGGTGAGCAGTTCTTC
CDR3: CASSPGQGIGEQFF

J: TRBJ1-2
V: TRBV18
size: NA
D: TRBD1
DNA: TGTGCCAGCTCCCCTGGACAGGGACAACCCTATGGCTACACCTTC
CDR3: CASSPGQGQPYGYTF

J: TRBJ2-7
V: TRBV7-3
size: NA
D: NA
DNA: TGTGCCAGCAGCTCTTCCGGGACCCCGGGCTACGAGCAGTACTTC
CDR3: CASSSSGTPGYEQYF

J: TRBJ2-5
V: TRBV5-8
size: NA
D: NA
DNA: TGTGCCAGCAGCTCGCGGGTAGGGGGGGAGACCCAGTACTTC
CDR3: CASSSRVGGETQYF

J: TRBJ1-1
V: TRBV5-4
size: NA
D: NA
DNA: TGTGCCAGCAGCTCGGCAGGGTACAACACTGAAGCTTTCTTT
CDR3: CASSSAGYNTEAFF

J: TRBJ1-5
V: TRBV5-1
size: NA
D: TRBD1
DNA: TGCGCCAGCAGCGGGGACAGTAGCAATCAGCCCCAGCATTTT
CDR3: CASSGDSSNQPQHF

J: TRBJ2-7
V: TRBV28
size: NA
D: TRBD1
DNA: TGTGCCAGCAGTCCTGTTGGGACAGGGAACTACGAGCAGTACTTC
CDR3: CASSPVGTGNYEQYF

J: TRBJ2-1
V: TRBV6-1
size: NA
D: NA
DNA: TGTGCCAGCGCCGAGGGGGGGGCCTCCTACAATGAGCAGTTCTTC
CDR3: CASAEGGASYNEQFF

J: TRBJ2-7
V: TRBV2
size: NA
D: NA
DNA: TGTGCCAGCAGTACCCCAGCCTACTCCTACGAGCAGTACTTC
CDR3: CASSTPAYSYEQYF

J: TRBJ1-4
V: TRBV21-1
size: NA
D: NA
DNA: TGTGCCAGCAGCAAACGAGACAGGGGGTTCTTAGGAGAAAAACTGTTTTTT
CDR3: CASSKRDRGFLGEKLFF

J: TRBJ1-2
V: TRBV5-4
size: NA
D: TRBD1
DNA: TGTGCCAGCAGCTTGAGACAGGGCTATGGCTACACCTTC
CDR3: CASSLRQGYGYTF

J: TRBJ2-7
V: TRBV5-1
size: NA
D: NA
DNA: TGCGCCAGCAGCCTTAGGGACAACTCCTACGAGCAGTACTTC
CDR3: CASSLRDNSYEQYF

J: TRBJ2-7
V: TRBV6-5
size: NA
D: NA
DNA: TGTGCCAGCAGTTCGACATACTCCTACGAGCAGTACTTC
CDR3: CASSSTYSYEQYF

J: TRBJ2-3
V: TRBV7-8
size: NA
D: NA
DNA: TGTGCCAGCAGCTTCTACGGGGGTAGCACAGATACGCAGTATTTT
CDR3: CASSFYGGSTDTQYF

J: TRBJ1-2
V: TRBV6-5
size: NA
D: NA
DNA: TGTGCCAGCATGAGTACAGAATCTAACTATGGCTACACCTTC
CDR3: CASMSTESNYGYTF

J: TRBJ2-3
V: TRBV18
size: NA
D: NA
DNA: TGTGCCACCAAACAAGGACGGAGGAGCGGAGGTGCAGATACGCAGTATTTT
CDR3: CATKQGRRSGGADTQYF

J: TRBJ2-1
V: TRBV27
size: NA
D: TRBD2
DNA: TGTGCCAGCAGTCCATATCCGGGACTAGCGGGGGATTTTTACAATGAGCAGTTCTTC
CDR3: CASSPYPGLAGDFYNEQFF

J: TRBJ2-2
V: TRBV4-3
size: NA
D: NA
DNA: TGCGCCAGCAGCCAAGTCTCCGGGACGATAACCGGGGAGCTGTTTTTT
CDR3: CASSQVSGTITGELFF

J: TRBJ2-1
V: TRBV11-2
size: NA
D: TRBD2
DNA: TGTGCCAGCAGCCCGAGACTAGCGGACAATGAGCAGTTCTTC
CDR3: CASSPRLADNEQFF

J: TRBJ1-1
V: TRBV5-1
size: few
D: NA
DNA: TGCGCCAGCAGCTTGGGGTTGAACACTGAAGCTTTCTTT
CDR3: CASSLGLNTEAFF

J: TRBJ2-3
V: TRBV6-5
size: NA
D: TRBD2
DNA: TGTGCCAGCACTCGCCTAGCGGGCACAGATACGCAGTATTTT
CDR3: CASTRLAGTDTQYF

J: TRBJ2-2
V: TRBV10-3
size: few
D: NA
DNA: TGTGCCATCAGTCCAAGCCCCCGTACCGGGGAGCTGTTTTTT
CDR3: CAISPSPRTGELFF

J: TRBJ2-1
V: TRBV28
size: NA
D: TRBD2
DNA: TGTGCCAGCAGTTTATTGGGACTAGCGTCCAATGAGCAGTTCTTC
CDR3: CASSLLGLASNEQFF

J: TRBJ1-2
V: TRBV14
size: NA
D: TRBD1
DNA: TGTGCCAGCAGCCACGTGACAGGGGGCAATGGCTACACCTTC
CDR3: CASSHVTGGNGYTF

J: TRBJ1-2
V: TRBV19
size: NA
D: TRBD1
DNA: TGTGCCAGTACCACACAGGGGGCCGCAGCGGGCTACACCTTC
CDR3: CASTTQGAAAGYTF

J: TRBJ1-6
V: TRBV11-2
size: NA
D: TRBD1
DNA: TGTGCCAGCAGCACAGGGACAGTTTTGGGGGTTTCACCCCTCCACTTT
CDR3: CASSTGTVLGVSPLHF

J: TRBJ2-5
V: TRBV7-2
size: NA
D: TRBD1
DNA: TGTGCCAGCAGCTTAACGGCAGGGGGCTGGGAGACCCAGTACTTC
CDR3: CASSLTAGGWETQYF

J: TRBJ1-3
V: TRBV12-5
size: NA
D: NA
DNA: TGTGCTAGTGGTTCCAACAGGGAGGGAAACACCATATATTTT
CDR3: CASGSNREGNTIYF

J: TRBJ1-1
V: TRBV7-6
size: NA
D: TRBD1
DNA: TGTGCCAGCAGCTCTAGACAGGGAGGGCTGAACACTGAAGCTTTCTTT
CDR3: CASSSRQGGLNTEAFF

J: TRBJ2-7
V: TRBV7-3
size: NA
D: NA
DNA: TGTGCCAGCAGCCCCGGGTCCGGAGCGAGCTACGAGCAGTACTTC
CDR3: CASSPGSGASYEQYF

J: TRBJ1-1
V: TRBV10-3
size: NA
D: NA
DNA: TGTGCCATCAGTGAGCCTGACACTGAAGCTTTCTTT
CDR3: CAISEPDTEAFF

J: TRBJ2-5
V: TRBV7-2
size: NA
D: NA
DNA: TGTGCCAGCAGCTGGACCGGGAGTCAAGAGACCCAGTACTTC
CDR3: CASSWTGSQETQYF

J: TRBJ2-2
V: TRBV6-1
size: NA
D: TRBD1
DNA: TGTGCCAGCAGTGAGACCGGGACAGGGTCGACACGGTGGTGGACCGGGGAGCTGTTTTTT
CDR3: CASSETGTGSTRWWTGELFF

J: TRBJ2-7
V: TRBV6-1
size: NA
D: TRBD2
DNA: TGTGCCAGCAGCTTACTAGCGGGGGAGTACGAGCAGTACTTC
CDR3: CASSLLAGEYEQYF

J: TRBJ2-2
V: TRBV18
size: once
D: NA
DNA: TGTGCCAGCTCATCGCAGGGGGGCTCCGCCACCGGGGAGCTGTTTTTT
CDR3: CASSSQGGSATGELFF

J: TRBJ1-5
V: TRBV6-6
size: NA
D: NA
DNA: TGTGCCAGCAGTTTGGGGGCCGGGTCCAATCAGCCCCAGCATTTT
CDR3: CASSLGAGSNQPQHF

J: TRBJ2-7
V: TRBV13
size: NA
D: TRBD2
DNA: TGTGCCAGCAGCTTAAGTAGCGGGGGCTCCCCTAGCTACGAGCAGTACTTC
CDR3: CASSLSSGGSPSYEQYF

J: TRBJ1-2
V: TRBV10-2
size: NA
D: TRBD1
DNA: TGCGCCAGCGGAAGGGGACAGGGAAGTGTCTACACCTTC
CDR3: CASGRGQGSVYTF

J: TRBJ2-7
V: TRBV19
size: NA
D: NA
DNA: TGTGCCAGTAGTCCACCGGGAAAATTCTACGAGCAGTACTTC
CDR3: CASSPPGKFYEQYF

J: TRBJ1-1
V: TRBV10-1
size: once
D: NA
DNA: TGCGCCAGCAGTGAGTCCATGGGGGTAGCAGCTTTCTTT
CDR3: CASSESMGVAAFF

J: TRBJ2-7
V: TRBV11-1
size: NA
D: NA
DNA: TGTGCCAGCAGCCTACGACGGGGCTACGAGCAGTACTTC
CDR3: CASSLRRGYEQYF

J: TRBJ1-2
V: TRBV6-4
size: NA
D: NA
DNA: TGTGCCAGCAGTAGTCAAGGGGGGCCTAACTATGGCTACACCTTC
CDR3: CASSSQGGPNYGYTF

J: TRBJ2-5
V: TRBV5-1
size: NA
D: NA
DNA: TGCGCCAGCAGCTTGGTGGGGGCGCCCCCCCCAGGGGTACAAGAGACCCAGTACTTC
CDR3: CASSLVGAPPPGVQETQYF

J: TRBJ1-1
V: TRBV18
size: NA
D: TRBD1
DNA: TGTGCCAGCTCATCACAGGGGGCGCGGACTGAAGCTTTCTTT
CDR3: CASSSQGARTEAFF

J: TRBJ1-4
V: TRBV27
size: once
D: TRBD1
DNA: TGTGCCAGCAGTAGAACCGGGACAGTTAATGAAAAACTGTTTTTT
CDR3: CASSRTGTVNEKLFF